The 32 T cell receptor beta chains below all came from one sample that was sequenced in a study of cytomegalovirus exposure and HLA in healthy donors. In the PCR, 60 Vbeta and 13 Jbeta primers were used. The assay was immunoSEQ multiplex PCR, and TCRdb's table has in-frame clones only and misses some. The repertoire includes fewer than 200,000 clones, more than 70% of them detected once, and roughly 4.8% sits in the top ten. Material for sequencing was PBMCs. All receptors derive from a woman aged 50 to 60 in good health and CMV-seropositive.

This chain joins TRBV7-9 and TRBJ1-1; the match to TRBD1 covers 8 bases. CDR1 is SEHNR and CDR2 is FQNEAQ in the germline V gene (reference sequence). The CDR3 loop spans 13 amino acids. Trimming at V came to 4 bases and at J to 11 bases, leaving 9 bases not matched to a gene. The CDR3 sequence is CASSSGTGREAFF. The CDR3 DNA is TGTGCCAGCAGCTCTGGGACAGGCCGTGAGGCTTTCTTT.

This clone has only one observation. The chain carries TRBV7-2 and TRBJ2-2; no clear D. V lost 0 bases and J lost 1, with 9 bases in between. Germline V gene lookup returns CDR1 SGHTA and CDR2 FQGNSA. The CDR3 has 16 residues. CDR3 in amino acids: CASSLAPGGNTGELFF. The CDR3 nucleotides are TGTGCCAGCAGCTTAGCCCCTGGCGGGAACACCGGGGAGCTGTTTTTT.

This clone has more than one count but fewer than ten. The chain is built from TRBV2 and TRBJ2-4; D might be TRBD1 (5 bases). Germline-derived CDR1 and CDR2 are SNHLY and FYNNEI. CDR3 length: 16 amino acids. V dropped 1 base and J dropped 8 bases, with 18 bases sitting between them. CDR3 in DNA: TGTGCCAGCAGTGAAGGGTGGACACCAACTGCGGACATTCAGTACTTC. It translates to CASSEGWTPTADIQYF.

The V gene is TRBV5-1, the J gene TRBJ2-7; D is ambiguous. The CDR3 spans 13 residues. V was pared by 0 bases and J by 1 base, with 5 bases between. The germline V gene encodes CDR1 SGHRS and CDR2 YFSETQ. CDR3 in amino acids: CASSLGQSYEQYF. The CDR3 region has the DNA TGCGCCAGCAGCTTGGGGCAGTCCTACGAGCAGTACTTC.

V and J are TRBV4-3 and TRBJ1-4, with TRBD1 matching 7 bases. The trim removed 0 bases at V and 8 bases at J, leaving 9 bases unmatched. The germline gives CDR1 LGHNA, CDR2 YSLEER. The CDR3 loop spans 16 amino acids. CDR3 in DNA: TGCGCCAGCAGCCAAGACCTTACGACAGGGAGGGAAAAACTGTTTTTT. It is translated as CASSQDLTTGREKLFF.

The chain uses TRBV2 and TRBJ1-2; 8 nucleotides line up with TRBD1. In germline, CDR1 is SNHLY, CDR2 FYNNEI. Trimming took 6 bases from V and 4 from J; bases not matched to a gene: 4. This CDR3 spans 13 amino acids. CDR3 nucleotides: TGTGCCAGCAGGGAGACAGGGGCCTATGGCTACACCTTC. It yields the protein CASRETGAYGYTF.

The chain is built from TRBV4-2 and TRBJ2-1, with 8 bases that match TRBD2. Germline V gene data show CDR1 as LGHNA and CDR2 as YNFKEQ. V trimming: 4 bases; J trimming: 5 bases; junction bases outside the gene matches: 4. This CDR3 has 14 amino acids. CDR3 sequence: CASSLGLENNEQFF. For the CDR3, the DNA is TGTGCCAGCAGCCTGGGACTAGAAAACAATGAGCAGTTCTTC.

There are a few counts of this clone. This rearrangement joins TRBV19 to TRBJ1-1, with 10 bases fitting TRBD1. Germline-derived CDR1 and CDR2 are LNHDA and SQIVND (reference sequence). CDR3 length: 16 amino acids. V lost 4 bases to trimming and J lost 4 bases; unmatched junction nucleotides: 9. The CDR3 nucleotides are TGTGCCAGTAGTAAGGGGACAGGGGATATCACCACTGAAGCTTTCTTT. Translating it yields CASSKGTGDITTEAFF.

The table lists this clone with a count of one. V gene TRBV19 combines with J gene TRBJ1-5, with D possibly TRBD1 on 6 matching bases. V shed 2 bases and J shed 4 bases, with 21 bases lying between them. CDR1 and CDR2 (germline): LNHDA, SQIVND (reference sequence). CDR3 size: 18 residues. The CDR3 DNA sequence: TGTGCCAGTAGTATAAGGCAAATTACAGGGTCTAGGAATCAGCCCCAGCATTTT. It is translated as CASSIRQITGSRNQPQHF.

This rearrangement joins TRBV9 to TRBJ2-7; 8 nucleotides match TRBD1. Germline V gives CDR1 SGDLS, CDR2 YYNGEE. CDR3 length equals 14 residues. V shed 0 bases, J shed 6 bases, and the junction held 5 bases outside the gene matches. The CDR3 nucleotides are TGTGCCAGCAGCGTAGAGGCAGGGGGCTCCGAGCAGTACTTC. It encodes CASSVEAGGSEQYF.

The rearrangement links TRBV7-8 to TRBJ2-5, with TRBD2 matching over 14 bases. Germline-derived CDR1 and CDR2 are SGHVS and FQNEAQ. The junction had 6 bases not matched to a gene; V was cut back by 4 bases and J by 5 bases. This CDR3 region has 16 residues. The CDR3 reads CASSSQTSGGAETQYF. CDR3 in DNA: TGTGCCAGCAGCTCTCAGACTAGCGGGGGGGCCGAGACCCAGTACTTC. Drawing the rest from reference TRBV7-8 and TRBJ2-5, the complete variable domain is GAGVSQSPRYKVAKRGQDVALRCDPISGHVSLFWYQQALGQGPEFLTYFQNEAQLDKSGLPSDRFFAERPEGSVSTLKIQRTQQEDSAVYLCASSSQTSGGAETQYFGPGTRLLVL.

This chain connects TRBV11-3 to TRBJ2-1; no firm D call. The CDR3 consists of 15 residues. Trimming removed 2 bases at V and 0 bases at J, with 8 bases between. CDR1 and CDR2 (germline): SGHNT, YENEEA. The CDR3 DNA reads TGTGCCAGCAGCTTACAACAGAGCTCCTACAATGAGCAGTTCTTC. Amino acids: CASSLQQSSYNEQFF.

V is TRBV5-1 and J is TRBJ2-5; no definite D call. Germline V lookup: CDR1 SGHRS, CDR2 YFSETQ. The CDR3 runs 15 residues. Trimming took off 5 bases at V and 3 bases at J, with 17 bases between the two ends. CDR3 sequence (DNA): TGCGCCAGCAGTCCGACAATCCAGAGAAAAGAGACCCAGTACTTC. Protein product: CASSPTIQRKETQYF.

This chain connects TRBV2 to TRBJ2-3; perhaps TRBD2 as D (6 bases). Germline values: CDR1 SNHLY, CDR2 FYNNEI. The V end lost 6 bases, the J end lost 1 base, and 20 bases lay between the germline ends. The CDR3 is 17 amino acids. In DNA, the CDR3 is TGTGCCAGCAGCGAACACAACCGGGACTTGCGCACAGATACGCAGTATTTT. This translates into CASSEHNRDLRTDTQYF. Filled out from reference TRBV2 and TRBJ2-3, the complete variable domain reads EPEVTQTPSHQVTQMGQEVILRCVPISNHLYFYWYRQILGQKVEFLVSFYNNEISEKSEIFDDQFSVERPDGSNFTLKIRSTKLEDSAMYFCASSEHNRDLRTDTQYFGPGTRLTVL.

The chain employs TRBV18 and TRBJ2-5; the D gene is possibly TRBD1 (6 bases). In germline, CDR1 is KGHSH, CDR2 LQKENI. Between the trimmed V and J ends, which lost 6 bases and 5 bases, there was a span of 13 bases. CDR3 length equals 13 residues. CDR3 sequence reads: CASSQGTKETQYF. In nucleotides, the CDR3 is TGTGCCAGCTCGCAGGGGACAAAGGAGACCCAGTACTTC.

This clone turned up a few times. Here the CDR3 DNA reads TGTGCCAGCAGCCGCCAGGAGGCAGATACGCAGTATTTT. This gives the protein CASSRQEADTQYF. The gene calls are TRBV7-9 and TRBJ2-3; a weak D match, TRBD2 (5 bases). V was clipped by 5 bases and J by 4 bases, with 10 bases between them. The CDR3 runs 13 residues. Per the germline V gene, CDR1 is SEHNR and CDR2 is FQNEAQ (reference sequence).

The chain recombines TRBV7-9 with TRBJ2-1; 12 nucleotides agree with TRBD2. The CDR3 extends over 19 amino acids. Germline V lookup: CDR1 SEHNR, CDR2 FQNEAQ (reference sequence). J gave up 2 bases and V 3 bases, and 11 bases lay outside the gene matches. The CDR3 DNA reads as TGTGCCAGCAGCTTTCCAATGACTAGCGGGAGCCATACCTACAATGAGCAGTTCTTC. It translates to CASSFPMTSGSHTYNEQFF. Complete variable domain (other parts from reference TRBV7-9 and TRBJ2-1): DTGVSQNPRHKITKRGQNVTFRCDPISEHNRLYWYRQTLGQGPEFLTYFQNEAQLEKSRLLSDRFSAERPKGSFSTLEIQRTEQGDSAMYLCASSFPMTSGSHTYNEQFFGPGTRLTVL.

The V call is TRBV6-5, the J call TRBJ2-7; 8 bases fit TRBD1. Germline CDR1 MNHEY, CDR2 SVGAGI. V lost 10 bases, J lost 1 base, and 9 bases stayed unmatched. This CDR3 is 14 amino acids long. The CDR3, as DNA: TGTGCCACAATGAAAACAGGGGGATCCTACGAGCAGTACTTC. Its translation is CATMKTGGSYEQYF.

V is TRBV27 and J is TRBJ2-5; tentative D call: TRBD2 (6 bases). CDR3 length: 14 residues. The ends were cut back, 4 bases at V and 4 bases at J, with 13 bases in the middle. Germline assignment: CDR1 MNHEY and CDR2 SMNVEV (reference sequence). The CDR3 nucleotides are TGTGCCAGCAGTTCCCCTAGCGTCTCAGAGACCCAGTACTTC. It translates to CASSSPSVSETQYF.

This clone has only one observation. CDR3 DNA sequence: TGTGCCTGGAGTGTATGGCGGGGGAACAATGAGCAGTTCTTC. Translation: CAWSVWRGNNEQFF. The chain employs TRBV30 and TRBJ2-1, with 7 bases aligning to TRBD2. The CDR3 has 14 residues. CDR1 is GTSNPN and CDR2 is SVGIG in the germline V gene (reference sequence). V trimming: 0 bases; J trimming: 5 bases; junction bases outside the gene matches: 4.

This sequence joins TRBV29-1 and TRBJ2-1; 8 bases match TRBD1. Germline CDR1 is SQVTM and CDR2 is ANQGSEA. Trimming took 7 bases from V and 12 from J; bases not matched to a gene: 14. The CDR3 length is 13 residues. Written as DNA, the CDR3 is TGCAGCGGCAAGTTGACAGGGGACGGGTGGCAGTTCTTC. Translation gives CSGKLTGDGWQFF.

This chain links TRBV6-5 with TRBJ2-7; D may be TRBD2 (7 bases). Germline V gene lookup returns CDR1 MNHEY and CDR2 SVGAGI. CDR3 length: 12 residues. Trimming cost V 2 bases and J 11 bases, with 13 bases left between them. In nucleotides, the CDR3 is TGTGCCAGCAGTTACAGGGGGGGGGATGAGTACTTC. This sequence encodes CASSYRGGDEYF.

The chain has TRBV28 and TRBJ2-3; TRBD2 matches at 9 bases. After removal of 3 bases from V and 6 bases from J, the junction contained 4 bases not matched to a gene. Germline CDR1 and CDR2: MDHEN and SYDVKM. This CDR3 spans 14 amino acids. CDR3 nucleotides: TGTGCCAGCAGTTTTAGCGGGAGCAGCGATACGCAGTATTTT. Its translation: CASSFSGSSDTQYF.

V gene TRBV7-2 combines with J gene TRBJ2-3, with 10 bases matching TRBD2. Germline values: CDR1 SGHTA, CDR2 FQGNSA. The CDR3 has 18 residues. V shed 5 bases and J 1 base; nucleotides not matched to a gene: 12. Here the CDR3 reads CASSQISGGTHGTDTQYF. CDR3 DNA: TGTGCCAGCAGCCAAATTAGCGGGGGGACCCACGGCACAGATACGCAGTATTTT.

The chain is built from TRBV28 and TRBJ2-5; D is possibly TRBD2 (6 bases). V was cut by 5 bases and J by 7 bases, with 14 bases left in between. This CDR3 has 13 amino acids. CDR1 and CDR2 from the germline V gene are MDHEN and SYDVKM. CDR3 protein: CASSPTSPGTQYF. As DNA, the CDR3 is TGTGCCAGCAGTCCAACTAGCCCTGGGACCCAGTACTTC.

The rearrangement joins TRBV6-6 to TRBJ2-5, with D perhaps TRBD1 (5 bases). Germline CDR1 MNHNY, CDR2 SVGAGI (reference sequence). The germline V and J ends were trimmed by 3 bases and 5 bases, with 7 bases remaining between them. This CDR3 spans 12 amino acids. The CDR3 sequence: CASSYKGETQYF. The CDR3 nucleotides are TGTGCCAGCAGTTATAAGGGGGAGACCCAGTACTTC.

This chain joins TRBV6-5 and TRBJ1-1; D unclear. The CDR3 spans 11 residues. Trimming shortened V by 9 bases and J by 3 bases, and 8 bases separated the two germline ends. Germline CDR1 reads MNHEY; CDR2 reads SVGAGI. The CDR3, as DNA: TGTGCCAGTGGGAGGGACACTGAAGCTTTCTTT. Protein product: CASGRDTEAFF.

The rearrangement links TRBV11-2 to TRBJ1-6; D is uncertain. V lost 5 bases and J lost 6, with 14 bases in between. There are 15 residues in the CDR3. Germline lookup yields CDR1 SGHAT and CDR2 FQNNGV. CDR3 DNA sequence: TGTGCCAGCAGCCCGCCCGGACTCGTTAATTCACCCCTCCACTTT. This codes for CASSPPGLVNSPLHF.

This chain joins TRBV7-2 and TRBJ2-7; 11 positions match TRBD1. The CDR3 is 14 residues long. The trim removed 3 bases at V and 6 bases at J, leaving 4 bases unmatched. Germline loops: CDR1 SGHTA, CDR2 FQGNSA. Here the CDR3 DNA reads TGTGCCAGCAGCTTGATCGGACAGGGGGCCGAGCAGTACTTC. It translates to CASSLIGQGAEQYF.

The chain is built from TRBV4-3 and TRBJ2-2, with D possibly matching TRBD1 (5 bases). The CDR3 spans 13 residues. Trimming shortened V by 4 bases and J by 5 bases, and 8 bases separated the two germline ends. Germline lookup yields CDR1 LGHNA and CDR2 YSLEER. CDR3: CASSRQGTGELFF. The CDR3 DNA reads as TGCGCCAGCAGCCGGCAGGGTACCGGGGAGCTGTTTTTT.

The chain is built from TRBV11-3 and TRBJ2-2; possibly TRBD1 for D (6 bases). The CDR3 covers 15 residues. Trimming took off 5 bases at V and 5 bases at J, with 15 bases between the two ends. Germline CDR1 is SGHNT and CDR2 is YENEEA. The CDR3, as DNA: TGTGCCAGCAGCCCGCGGACAGCTCCAACCGGGGAGCTGTTTTTT. Translation: CASSPRTAPTGELFF.

The rearrangement links TRBV28 to TRBJ2-2; D unclear. Germline assignment: CDR1 MDHEN and CDR2 SYDVKM. This CDR3 spans 17 amino acids. The V and J ends lost 5 bases and 4 bases respectively, with 20 bases between them. This CDR3 reads CASSPSLGSSGTGELFF. CDR3 in DNA: TGTGCCAGCAGTCCTTCTTTAGGATCCTCGGGCACCGGGGAGCTGTTTTTT.